These 23 T cell receptor beta chains came from one sample sequenced in a study of blood T cell repertoires in COVID-19. Sequencing was performed with immunoSEQ multiplex PCR; in TCRdb, only in-frame clones are kept and a portion is missing. Of some 66,000 clones in the sample, around 93% are singletons; the top ten hold about 7.3%. The sequencing sample was made of peripheral blood. These receptors were collected from a human donor in a cohort sampled during active COVID-19.

The chain employs TRBV3-1 (or the pseudogene TRBV3-2) and TRBJ1-6; TRBD1 might be the D (5 bases). CDR1 is LGHDT and CDR2 is YNNKEL in the germline V gene (reference sequence). Trimming cost V 0 bases and J 8 bases, with 14 bases left between them. The length of the CDR3 is 16 residues. The CDR3 DNA reads as TGTGCCAGCAGCCAAGACCACAGGACCAACGATTCACCCCTCCACTTT. It specifies CASSQDHRTNDSPLHF.

In DNA form, the CDR3 reads TGTGCCAGCAGACCCGGGGGACAGGCTAGCAATCAGCCCCAGCATTTT. This codes for CASRPGGQASNQPQHF. The V gene is TRBV6-6, the J gene TRBJ1-5, with 8 bases matching TRBD1. The CDR3 runs to 16 residues. V shed 6 bases and J 0 bases; nucleotides not matched to a gene: 7. The germline V gene has CDR1 MNHNY and CDR2 SVGAGI (reference sequence).

This clone was counted only a few times. The chain carries TRBV10-2 and TRBJ2-3; D perhaps matches TRBD1 (5 bases). The V gene lost 5 bases and the J gene lost 2 bases, with 11 bases spanning the gap. The CDR3 runs 14 residues. From germline, CDR1 is WSHSY and CDR2 SAAADI. CDR3 sequence reads: CASSQGHITDTQYF. For the CDR3, the DNA is TGCGCCAGCAGTCAAGGACACATCACAGATACGCAGTATTTT.

The V and J genes are TRBV2 and TRBJ2-2, with D perhaps matching TRBD2 (6 bases). There are 15 residues in the CDR3. Germline V lookup: CDR1 SNHLY, CDR2 FYNNEI. The germline V and J ends were trimmed by 8 bases and 2 bases, with 15 bases remaining between them. The CDR3 is CASGSTGVNTGELFF. As DNA, the CDR3 is TGTGCCAGCGGTTCGACGGGAGTTAACACCGGGGAGCTGTTTTTT.

This clone has only a few counts. The chain links TRBV28 to TRBJ1-5; TRBD1 is a possible D gene (5 bases). The CDR3 is 14 amino acids. Germline values: CDR1 MDHEN, CDR2 SYDVKM. Trimming left V 2 bases short and J 4 bases short, with 9 bases between. The CDR3, as DNA: TGTGCCAGCAGTTTACACCGACAGAATCAGCCCCAGCATTTT. This sequence encodes CASSLHRQNQPQHF.

The chain uses TRBV6-2 or TRBV6-3 and TRBJ2-6, with 10 nucleotides matching TRBD1. Trimming cost V 2 bases and J 4 bases; bases outside gene matches: 5. The CDR3 length is 17 residues. Germline CDR1 is MNHEY and CDR2 is SVGEGT. The CDR3 loop reads CASSYGTGARGANVLTF. The CDR3 DNA reads as TGTGCCAGCAGTTACGGGACAGGGGCGAGGGGGGCCAACGTCCTGACTTTC.

This chain uses TRBV28 with TRBJ2-7; 12 bases match TRBD2. The CDR3 consists of 16 residues. Unmatched junction bases numbered 5, after V lost 5 bases and J lost 0 bases. Germline CDR1 reads MDHEN; CDR2 reads SYDVKM. This CDR3 reads CASSTRTSGNSYEQYF. CDR3 nucleotides: TGTGCCAGCAGTACGCGGACTAGCGGGAACTCCTACGAGCAGTACTTC. Together with reference TRBV28 and TRBJ2-7, the CDR3 gives the full variable domain: DVKVTQSSRYLVKRTGEKVFLECVQDMDHENMFWYRQDPGLGLRLIYFSYDVKMKEKGDIPEGYSVSREKKERFSLILESASTNQTSMYLCASSTRTSGNSYEQYFGPGTRLTVT.

The rearrangement uses TRBV11-2 and TRBJ2-5; a weak D match, TRBD2 (5 bases). Per germline, CDR1 SGHAT and CDR2 FQNNGV. The CDR3 consists of 14 residues. The V and J ends lost 5 bases and 2 bases respectively, with 12 bases between them. CDR3 residues: CASSGWTGQETQYF. Written as DNA, the CDR3 is TGTGCCAGCAGCGGATGGACGGGACAAGAGACCCAGTACTTC.

The V call is TRBV2, the J call TRBJ2-3; weak D call: TRBD1 (6 bases). Germline CDR1 and CDR2: SNHLY and FYNNEI. V lost 3 bases and J 9 bases, leaving 10 bases between the germline ends. The CDR3 is made up of 12 amino acids. CDR3 in DNA: TGTGCCAGCAGTGATGAGGGGGAAACGCAGTATTTT. This encodes CASSDEGETQYF.

The rearrangement joins TRBV3-1 (or the pseudogene TRBV3-2) to TRBJ2-1, with D unclear. The CDR3 length is 14 residues. V dropped 0 bases and J dropped 6 bases, with 9 bases sitting between them. Germline values: CDR1 LGHDT, CDR2 YNNKEL (reference sequence). The CDR3 coding sequence is TGTGCCAGCAGCCAAGATCGAGTTTCCAATGAGCAGTTCTTC. It is translated as CASSQDRVSNEQFF.

The genes are TRBV7-6 and TRBJ2-3, with 11 bases matching TRBD2. This CDR3 has 16 residues. With V trimmed by 4 bases and J by 1 base, 4 bases remained unmatched. The V gene's germline CDR1 is SGHVS and CDR2 FNYEAQ. The CDR3 DNA is TGTGCCAGCAGCTCAGCGGGACTAGCGGGCACAGATACGCAGTATTTT. Encoded protein: CASSSAGLAGTDTQYF.

The V call is TRBV6-2 or TRBV6-3, the J call TRBJ2-1, with TRBD1 matching over 10 bases. This CDR3 is built from 14 residues. In germline, CDR1 is MNHEY, CDR2 SVGEGT. V lost 4 bases and J lost 10; bases outside the gene matches: 7. In DNA, the CDR3 is TGTGCCAGCAGTTCAAGACAGGGGGCTATAGAGCAGTTCTTC. Its translation is CASSSRQGAIEQFF.

This chain uses TRBV5-6 with TRBJ1-1; D is undetermined. CDR1 is SGHDT, CDR2 YYEEEE, per germline. Trimming cost V 6 bases and J 4 bases, with 19 bases left between them. CDR3 length equals 15 residues. The CDR3 loop is CASIKSRQVGTEAFF. Here the CDR3 DNA reads TGTGCCAGCATCAAAAGCCGGCAGGTGGGCACTGAAGCTTTCTTT.

This clone was found once. The genes are TRBV27 and TRBJ1-1; maybe TRBD1 (5 bases). The germline CDR1 and CDR2 sequences are MNHEY and SMNVEV (reference sequence). The CDR3 extends over 13 amino acids. Trimming left V 5 bases short and J 7 bases short, with 14 bases between. CDR3 sequence: CASSLTQGFEAFF. The CDR3 region has the DNA TGTGCCAGCAGTCTCACCCAGGGTTTTGAAGCTTTCTTT.

This chain joins TRBV21-1 and TRBJ2-2; the DNA was not used to check the table's D call, TRBD1. TRBV21-1 is a recognized pseudogene. CDR3 length equals 16 residues. Here the CDR3 reads CASNKGAGGDTGELFF. The DNA of the CDR3 is TGTGCCAGCAACAAAGGGGCAGGGGGAGACACCGGGGAGCTGTTTTTT.

The rearrangement links TRBV6-5 to TRBJ2-3; D unclear. Trimming pared 2 bases from V and 5 bases from J, leaving 5 bases between. The germline gives CDR1 MNHEY, CDR2 SVGAGI. The CDR3 runs to 12 residues. DNA of the CDR3: TGTGCCAGCAGTTACAACGGAGATACGCAGTATTTT. Protein: CASSYNGDTQYF.

V and J are TRBV19 and TRBJ1-2; possibly TRBD1 for D (6 bases). CDR3 size: 14 residues. From germline, CDR1 is LNHDA and CDR2 SQIVND (reference sequence). With 6 bases removed from V and 2 bases from J, the gap between germline ends came to 13 bases. The CDR3 here is CASSPRGTNYGYTF. Written as DNA, the CDR3 is TGTGCCAGTAGCCCGAGAGGGACAAACTATGGCTACACCTTC.

The chain uses TRBV28 and TRBJ2-5, with TRBD1 identical over 8 bases. V gave up 6 bases and J gave up 1 base; unmatched junction bases: 4. This CDR3 has 14 residues. The germline V gene encodes CDR1 MDHEN and CDR2 SYDVKM. CDR3 in amino acids: CASSQGTGQETQYF. The CDR3 DNA reads TGTGCCAGCAGCCAGGGGACAGGCCAAGAGACCCAGTACTTC.

The V call is TRBV15, the J call TRBJ2-5; 8 nucleotides align to TRBD2. J gave up 5 bases and V 1 base, and 3 bases lay outside the gene matches. Germline assignment: CDR1 LNHNV and CDR2 YYDKDF (reference sequence). This CDR3 region has 14 residues. CDR3 in DNA: TGTGCCACCAGCAGAGTCAGACTAGCGGAGACCCAGTACTTC. Translating it yields CATSRVRLAETQYF.

The chain uses TRBV7-3 and TRBJ2-1; possible D gene TRBD2, 6 bases. CDR3 length: 16 residues. Trimming removed 5 bases from V and 2 bases from J, with 16 bases in between. CDR1 is SGHTA, CDR2 FQGTGA, per germline. The CDR3 spells CASSPSGVRTYNEQFF. CDR3 nucleotide sequence: TGTGCCAGCAGCCCGTCGGGGGTGCGCACCTACAATGAGCAGTTCTTC.

V gene TRBV20-1 combines with J gene TRBJ1-2; possible D gene TRBD1, 6 bases. This CDR3 is built from 14 residues. Germline CDR1 is DFQATT and CDR2 is SNEGSKA (reference sequence). V lost 3 bases and J lost 4, with 15 bases in between. The CDR3 sequence is CSASEGGALYGYTF. CDR3 in DNA: TGCAGTGCTAGTGAAGGGGGGGCACTCTATGGCTACACCTTC.

V usage is TRBV6-2 or TRBV6-3 and J usage is TRBJ2-5, with D possibly TRBD1 on 5 matching bases. This CDR3 comprises 13 residues. Trimming stripped 0 bases from V and 3 bases from J, with 5 bases between. Germline V gene data show CDR1 as MNHEY and CDR2 as SVGEGT. CDR3 residues: CASSYSGEETQYF. CDR3 sequence (DNA): TGTGCCAGCAGTTACTCAGGGGAAGAGACCCAGTACTTC.

The table lists this clone with a count of one. V usage is TRBV4-3 and J usage is TRBJ1-4; the D gene is possibly TRBD1 (5 bases). The V end lost 4 bases, the J end lost 6 bases, and 15 bases lay between the germline ends. In germline, CDR1 is LGHNA, CDR2 YSLEER. This CDR3 is built from 15 residues. The CDR3 region is CASSPTGGSHEKLFF. The CDR3 nucleotides are TGCGCCAGCAGCCCGACTGGGGGGAGTCATGAAAAACTGTTTTTT.